The 29 T cell receptor beta chains reported below all come from one sample, sequenced in a study of T cells after yellow fever vaccination (dated by TCRdb to the late 2010s). The sample's treatment or condition, from its label and the paper: live attenuated yellow fever vaccine strain. The method was 5' RACE. TCRdb shows the sequencer as Illumina NovaSeq 6000. The public reads were reprocessed in TCRdb via fastp at Q25 and MiXCR, keeping in-frame beta chains. All rows with the same CDR3 protein become a single entry with the most common DNA and genes. This sample comprises around 310,000 distinct CDR3 sequences, around 4.3% of them detected only once. The top ten hold approximately 19% of the sample. Sequencing used PBMCs, obtained 15 days after the yellow fever booster vaccination. These receptors were obtained from a man between 18 and 29 years old who received the YFV17D yellow fever vaccine.

The chain joins TRBV6-5 to TRBJ2-7; 7 nucleotides align to TRBD2. Germline V gives CDR1 MNHEY, CDR2 SVGAGI. The CDR3 has 16 residues. J gave up 3 bases and V 0 bases, and 8 bases lay outside the gene matches. The CDR3 region is CASSYSRPWEGYEQYV. The CDR3 DNA reads TGTGCCAGCAGTTACTCGAGGCCCTGGGAGGGCTACGAGCAGTACGTC.

This clonotype occurred many times. This chain uses TRBV4-3 with TRBJ2-3; 12 bases line up with TRBD2. Looked up from germline, CDR1 is LGHNA and CDR2 is YSLEER. The V and J ends lost 0 bases and 4 bases, in that order; junction bases with no gene match: 2. This CDR3 is built from 16 residues. The CDR3 region has the DNA TGCGCCAGCAGCCAAGATCTAGCGGGGGGGCCAGATACGCAGTATTTT. It yields the protein CASSQDLAGGPDTQYF.

This clonotype turned up a few times. The chain recombines TRBV20-1 with TRBJ1-3; 10 nucleotides align to TRBD1. The V and J ends lost 6 bases and 0 bases, in that order; junction bases with no gene match: 11. The CDR3 has 17 residues. CDR1 and CDR2 (germline): DFQATT, SNEGSKA (reference sequence). The CDR3 coding sequence is TGCAGTGCCAGGGGGACAGGGGCCCGATACTCTGGAAACACCATATATTTT. It codes for CSARGTGARYSGNTIYF.

This clonotype was observed at least ten times. CDR3 amino acids: CATQTGGASTDTQYF. The CDR3 DNA sequence: TGTGCCACCCAAACAGGTGGAGCTAGCACAGATACGCAGTATTTT. The chain employs TRBV24-1 and TRBJ2-3; D perhaps matches TRBD1 (5 bases). V was pared by 9 bases and J by 0 bases, with 15 bases between. Per the germline V gene, CDR1 is KGHDR and CDR2 is SFDVKD. The CDR3 extends over 15 amino acids.

There are many counts of this clonotype. The genes are TRBV6-2 or TRBV6-3 and TRBJ2-1; 8 nucleotides align to TRBD2. The CDR3 length is 15 residues. Germline trimming cut 5 bases from V and 3 bases from J; bases unmatched to any gene: 6. Germline V gene sequence: CDR1 MNHEY, CDR2 SVGEGT. The CDR3 sequence: CASSPSGGSYNEQFF. The CDR3, as DNA: TGTGCCAGCAGTCCAAGCGGGGGCAGCTACAATGAGCAGTTCTTC.

This clonotype was seen repeatedly, ten times or more. The V call is TRBV6-2 or TRBV6-3, the J call TRBJ1-2; D unresolved. CDR1 is MNHEY, CDR2 SVGEGT, per germline. The CDR3 contains 12 residues. V was trimmed by 0 bases and J by 4 bases, leaving 3 bases between them. This CDR3 is CASSYSSYGYTF. In DNA form, the CDR3 reads TGTGCCAGCAGTTACTCGTCCTATGGCTACACCTTC.

This clonotype has only a few counts. The chain couples TRBV20-1 to TRBJ2-3; 12 bases are a match to TRBD2. The ends lost 4 bases at V and 6 bases at J; junction bases unmatched: 2. Germline values: CDR1 DFQATT, CDR2 SNEGSKA (reference sequence). This CDR3 has 13 amino acids. The CDR3: CSANLAGGDTQYF. Here the CDR3 DNA reads TGCAGTGCTAACCTAGCGGGGGGGGATACGCAGTATTTT.

This clonotype came up a few times. The chain joins TRBV7-2 to TRBJ1-1; D gene uncertain. Trimming stripped 6 bases from V and 3 bases from J, with 14 bases between. The CDR3 contains 14 residues. Germline V gene lookup returns CDR1 SGHTA and CDR2 FQGNSA. CDR3 sequence (DNA): TGTGCCAGCAGTTCCCAACTTGCTTACACTGAAGCTTTCTTT. Translation gives CASSSQLAYTEAFF.

This clonotype was detected ten times or more. This rearrangement joins TRBV5-4 to TRBJ2-2, with D perhaps TRBD1 (5 bases). V lost 1 base and J lost 5, with 15 bases in between. Germline CDR1 SGHNT, CDR2 YYREEE (reference sequence). CDR3 size: 16 residues. CDR3 in amino acids: CASSLYSGLGTGELFF. Here the CDR3 DNA reads TGTGCCAGCAGCTTGTATTCAGGGTTAGGGACCGGGGAGCTGTTTTTT.

A few counts support this clonotype. This sequence joins TRBV20-1 and TRBJ2-3, with a weak D call TRBD2 (6 bases). Germline CDR1 is DFQATT and CDR2 is SNEGSKA (reference sequence). This CDR3 comprises 15 residues. The V end was cut by 0 bases, the J end by 1 base, with 11 bases between. The CDR3: CSARDRRGGTDTQYF. CDR3 in DNA: TGCAGTGCTAGAGATAGGAGGGGAGGCACAGATACGCAGTATTTT.

In its sample, this clonotype was seen many times. V is TRBV18 and J is TRBJ2-1; 8 bases are shared with TRBD1. Germline loops: CDR1 KGHSH, CDR2 LQKENI. This CDR3 region has 14 residues. Trimming took 4 bases from V and 6 from J; bases not matched to a gene: 5. The CDR3 DNA sequence: TGTGCCAGCTCACTCCAGGGGGCCGGCAATGAGCAGTTCTTC. It codes for CASSLQGAGNEQFF.

V gene TRBV23-1 combines with J gene TRBJ1-2, with 7 nucleotides matching TRBD1. TRBV23-1 is an open reading frame whose function is uncertain. CDR3 length equals 11 residues. Trimming cost V 5 bases and J 14 bases; bases outside gene matches: 8. The CDR3 region is CASSVTGEQTF. The CDR3 DNA reads TGCGCCAGCAGTGTAACAGGGGAGCAAACCTTC.

In this sample, this clonotype turned up many times. The chain carries TRBV20-1 and TRBJ1-3; D is unclear. Germline-derived CDR1 and CDR2 are DFQATT and SNEGSKA (reference sequence). V lost 1 base and J 3 bases, leaving 10 bases between the germline ends. The CDR3 is 14 amino acids. The CDR3 nucleotides are TGCAGTGCTAGAGTGGGAGGAAGTGGAAACACCATATATTTT. As protein: CSARVGGSGNTIYF.

This chain links TRBV23-1 with TRBJ1-6; tentatively, D is TRBD1 (5 bases). TRBV23-1 is an ORF, with its function uncertain. The CDR3 covers 14 residues. V lost 6 bases, J lost 7 bases, and 13 bases lay in between. In DNA, the CDR3 is TGCGCCAGCAGCCGGGGGGGGGACAATTCACCCCTCCACTTT. The encoded protein is CASSRGGDNSPLHF.

J is TRBJ1-2 and V is TRBV4-3; D remains unclear. The CDR3 totals 12 residues. V shed 0 bases and J shed 8 bases, with 7 bases lying between them. CDR1 and CDR2 from the germline V gene are LGHNA and YSLEER. The CDR3 is CASSQDWGGYTF. The CDR3 region has the DNA TGCGCCAGCAGCCAAGATTGGGGAGGCTACACCTTC.

In this sample, this clonotype turned up a few times. The rearrangement uses TRBV7-2 and TRBJ2-5; D is possibly TRBD1 or TRBD2 (5 bases each). The CDR3 has 14 amino acids. Germline V gene sequence: CDR1 SGHTA, CDR2 FQGNSA. Trimming pared 6 bases from V and 4 bases from J, leaving 15 bases between. CDR3 nucleotide sequence: TGTGCCAGCAGTTTCCTGGGGACCTCAGAGACCCAGTACTTC. As protein: CASSFLGTSETQYF.

The rearrangement joins TRBV18 to TRBJ2-7; 9 bases map to TRBD1. CDR1 KGHSH and CDR2 LQKENI come from the germline V gene. J was trimmed by 4 bases and V by 4 bases; bases with no gene match: 8. This CDR3 has 15 amino acids. The CDR3 nucleotides read TGTGCCAGCTCACAGACCCTCGGGACAGGGTACGAGCAGTACTTC. Its protein product is CASSQTLGTGYEQYF.

V and J are TRBV2 and TRBJ1-6; the match to TRBD1 covers 9 bases. Looked up from germline, CDR1 is SNHLY and CDR2 is FYNNEI. CDR3 length equals 18 residues. V gave up 5 bases and J gave up 0 bases; unmatched junction bases: 8. The CDR3 DNA is TGTGCCAGCAGTCGTTCCGGGACAGGGAGCTCCTATAATTCACCCCTCCACTTT. Its protein product is CASSRSGTGSSYNSPLHF.

This clonotype was seen at least ten times. The chain has TRBV12-3 or TRBV12-4 and TRBJ2-2; no clear D. The CDR3 length is 11 residues. V shed 10 bases and J shed 6 bases, with 9 bases lying between them. The CDR3: CATLGPGELFF. Here the CDR3 DNA reads TGTGCCACCCTCGGTCCCGGGGAGCTGTTTTTT.

This clonotype was counted at least ten times. The chain links TRBV6-2 or TRBV6-3 to TRBJ2-5; unclear D gene. Per germline, CDR1 MNHEY and CDR2 SVGEGT. This CDR3 is built from 14 residues. V was pared by 2 bases and J by 3 bases, with 10 bases between. As DNA, the CDR3 is TGTGCCAGCAGTTACCCCCATTGGGAAGAGACCCAGTACTTC. Protein sequence: CASSYPHWEETQYF.

This chain's CDR3 is CASSLVSGRAGLDYGYTF. The CDR3, as DNA: TGTGCCAGCAGCTTAGTAAGCGGCAGAGCCGGACTAGACTATGGCTACACCTTC. The V gene is TRBV7-9, the J gene TRBJ1-2, with D hard to call. There are 18 residues in the CDR3. With 1 base removed from V and 3 bases from J, the gap between germline ends came to 21 bases. Germline assignment: CDR1 SEHNR and CDR2 FQNEAQ (reference sequence). The complete variable domain, with remaining parts taken from reference TRBV7-9 and TRBJ1-2, reads DTGVSQNPRHKITKRGQNVTFRCDPISEHNRLYWYRQTLGQGPEFLTYFQNEAQLEKSRLLSDRFSAERPKGSFSTLEIQRTEQGDSAMYLCASSLVSGRAGLDYGYTFGSGTRLTVV.

There are many counts of this clonotype. The chain links TRBV12-3 or TRBV12-4 to TRBJ2-7, with TRBD2 as a possible D gene (6 bases). V was trimmed by 5 bases and J by 5 bases, leaving 19 bases between them. The CDR3 is 15 amino acids. In nucleotides, the CDR3 is TGTGCCAGCAGTCGGATGGGGGGAAATCTGGACGAGCAGTACTTC. This sequence encodes CASSRMGGNLDEQYF.

The chain uses TRBV7-2 and TRBJ1-4; 8 bases map to TRBD1. V lost 4 bases to trimming and J lost 7 bases; unmatched junction nucleotides: 8. CDR1 is SGHTA and CDR2 is FQGNSA in the germline V gene. This CDR3 comprises 15 residues. The CDR3 region has the DNA TGTGCCAGCAGCTCCCGGACAGGGTCGAGTGAAAAACTGTTTTTT. Translated: CASSSRTGSSEKLFF.

This clonotype appeared many times. The chain has TRBV2 and TRBJ2-7; D not resolved. Germline assignment: CDR1 SNHLY and CDR2 FYNNEI. This CDR3 contains 13 residues. Trimming removed 6 bases at V and 3 bases at J, with 12 bases between. In DNA, the CDR3 is TGTGCCAGCAGGTTGGGCAGGAGCTACGAGCAGTACTTC. Translated, it gives CASRLGRSYEQYF.

In this sample, this clonotype turned up many times. V gene TRBV6-5 combines with J gene TRBJ2-3; D is unresolved. The CDR3 has 14 residues. Germline V CDR1 and CDR2: MNHEY, SVGAGI. Trimming shortened V by 6 bases and J by 2 bases, and 12 bases separated the two germline ends. This CDR3 is CASSWSRYTDTQYF. CDR3 nucleotide sequence: TGTGCCAGCAGCTGGAGTAGATACACAGATACGCAGTATTTT.

Many counts were recorded for this clonotype. The chain recombines TRBV9 with TRBJ2-7; D might be TRBD1 or TRBD2, each matching 5 bases. Germline V gene data show CDR1 as SGDLS and CDR2 as YYNGEE. CDR3 length: 15 residues. V was shortened by 3 bases and J by 5 bases, with 18 bases between the two germline ends. CDR3 coding DNA: TGTGCCAGCAGCGGCGGGCCAGGGAAGACAAACGAGCAGTACTTC. Its translation: CASSGGPGKTNEQYF.

This clonotype was picked up many times. CDR3 in DNA: TGCGCCAGCAGCTTTGGGACTAGCTCTAATGAGCAGTTCTTC. Translated: CASSFGTSSNEQFF. The chain has TRBV5-1 and TRBJ2-1; 9 positions match TRBD2. The V gene end was trimmed by 2 bases and the J gene end by 7 bases; junction bases not matched to a gene: 4. The germline V gene has CDR1 SGHRS and CDR2 YFSETQ. The CDR3 consists of 14 residues. Full variable domain (missing parts from reference TRBV5-1 and TRBJ2-1): KAGVTQTPRYLIKTRGQQVTLSCSPISGHRSVSWYQQTPGQGLQFLFEYFSETQRNKGNFPGRFSGRQFSNSRSEMNVSTLELGDSALYLCASSFGTSSNEQFFGPGTRLTVL.

Ten or more counts support this clonotype. This rearrangement joins TRBV5-1 to TRBJ2-3; the D gene is possibly TRBD1 (6 bases). In germline, CDR1 is SGHRS, CDR2 YFSETQ. This CDR3 is built from 16 residues. Trimming stripped 4 bases from V and 0 bases from J, with 15 bases between. CDR3 amino acids: CASSPGVDPSTDTQYF. As DNA, the CDR3 is TGCGCCAGCAGCCCAGGGGTGGACCCTAGCACAGATACGCAGTATTTT. The variable domain in full, with the rest retrieved from reference TRBV5-1 and TRBJ2-3, is KAGVTQTPRYLIKTRGQQVTLSCSPISGHRSVSWYQQTPGQGLQFLFEYFSETQRNKGNFPGRFSGRQFSNSRSEMNVSTLELGDSALYLCASSPGVDPSTDTQYFGPGTRLTVL.

This clonotype showed up many times. The V call is TRBV10-3, the J call TRBJ1-2; D is ambiguous. V lost 0 bases and J lost 4, with 15 bases in between. Germline CDR1 ENHRY, CDR2 SYGVKD. There are 16 residues in the CDR3. The CDR3: CAISESSGLQPYGYTF. CDR3 DNA sequence: TGTGCCATCAGTGAGTCGTCGGGTCTACAGCCCTATGGCTACACCTTC.